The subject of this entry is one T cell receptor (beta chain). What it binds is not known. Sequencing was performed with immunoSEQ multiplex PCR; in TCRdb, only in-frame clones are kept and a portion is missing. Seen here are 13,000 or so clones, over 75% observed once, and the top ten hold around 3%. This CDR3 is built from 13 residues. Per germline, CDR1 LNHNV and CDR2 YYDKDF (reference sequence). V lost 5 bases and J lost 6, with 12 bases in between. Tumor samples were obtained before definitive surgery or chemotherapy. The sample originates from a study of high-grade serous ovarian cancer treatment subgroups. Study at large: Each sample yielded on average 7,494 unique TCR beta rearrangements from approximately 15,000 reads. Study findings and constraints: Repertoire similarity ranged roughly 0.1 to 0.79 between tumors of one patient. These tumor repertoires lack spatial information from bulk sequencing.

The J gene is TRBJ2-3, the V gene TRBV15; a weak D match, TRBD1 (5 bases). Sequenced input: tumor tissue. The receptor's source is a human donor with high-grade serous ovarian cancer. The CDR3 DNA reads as TGTGCCACCAGCGCTCCGCCAGGGGATACGCAGTATTTT. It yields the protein CATSAPPGDTQYF. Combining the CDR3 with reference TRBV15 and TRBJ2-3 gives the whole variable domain DAMVIQNPRYQVTQFGKPVTLSCSQTLNHNVMYWYQQKSSQAPKLLFHYYDKDFNNEADTPDNFQSRRPNTSFCFLDIRSPGLGDTAMYLCATSAPPGDTQYFGPGTRLTVL.